The 10 T cell receptor beta chains given below trace back to one sample, sequenced in a study of cytomegalovirus exposure and HLA in healthy donors. TCRdb keeps only in-frame clones here, not all; method: immunoSEQ multiplex PCR. This table holds approximately 260,000 clones, 86% found once. Specimen: PBMCs. All receptors come from a woman between 18 and 29 years old in good health and CMV-seronegative.

J is TRBJ1-2 and V is TRBV27; D gene ambiguous. V dropped 7 bases and J dropped 4 bases, with 13 bases sitting between them. The CDR3 extends over 13 amino acids. The V gene's germline CDR1 is MNHEY and CDR2 SMNVEV (reference sequence). The CDR3 spells CASKKEALYGYTF. The CDR3 DNA reads as TGTGCCAGCAAAAAAGAGGCCCTCTATGGCTACACCTTC.

The V call is TRBV6-1, the J call TRBJ2-4, with TRBD1 matching over 9 bases. CDR1 and CDR2 (germline): MNHNS, SASEGT. The CDR3 is 14 residues long. Trimming cost V 3 bases and J 11 bases; bases outside gene matches: 8. Written as DNA, the CDR3 is TGTGCCAGCAGTGATGCTCCGGGACAGGGCCTTCAGTACTTC. It codes for CASSDAPGQGLQYF.

The chain uses TRBV5-1 and TRBJ1-1, with 8 bases fitting TRBD1. Germline lookup yields CDR1 SGHRS and CDR2 YFSETQ. V was pared by 2 bases and J by 0 bases, with 15 bases of the junction left unmatched. The CDR3 is made up of 19 amino acids. This CDR3 is CASSFDSEDRALLNTEAFF. Written as DNA, the CDR3 is TGCGCCAGCAGCTTCGACTCGGAGGACAGGGCTCTTTTGAACACTGAAGCTTTCTTT. Full variable domain (missing parts from reference TRBV5-1 and TRBJ1-1): KAGVTQTPRYLIKTRGQQVTLSCSPISGHRSVSWYQQTPGQGLQFLFEYFSETQRNKGNFPGRFSGRQFSNSRSEMNVSTLELGDSALYLCASSFDSEDRALLNTEAFFGQGTRLTVV.

The chain employs TRBV27 and TRBJ1-6, with a weak D call TRBD1 (6 bases). The V gene's germline CDR1 is MNHEY and CDR2 SMNVEV (reference sequence). V dropped 6 bases and J dropped 7 bases, with 13 bases sitting between them. The CDR3 is 14 amino acids. Here the CDR3 reads CASSRDKWNSPLHF. The CDR3 nucleotides are TGTGCCAGCAGCCGGGACAAGTGGAATTCACCCCTCCACTTT.

The gene calls are TRBV5-6 and TRBJ2-3, with TRBD2 matching 7 bases. The germline V gene encodes CDR1 SGHDT and CDR2 YYEEEE. The CDR3 is 14 amino acids. V lost 3 bases, J lost 3 bases, and 4 bases stayed unmatched. Here the CDR3 reads CASSSGGWTDTQYF. The CDR3 DNA sequence: TGTGCCAGCAGCTCCGGGGGGTGGACAGATACGCAGTATTTT.

The chain uses TRBV9 and TRBJ2-1, with 9 bases lining up with TRBD2. Germline CDR1 SGDLS, CDR2 YYNGEE. V shed 0 bases and J 3 bases; nucleotides not matched to a gene: 4. This CDR3 contains 16 residues. In nucleotides, the CDR3 is TGTGCCAGCAGCGTAGTCCTAGCGGGATACTACAATGAGCAGTTCTTC. Translating gives CASSVVLAGYYNEQFF.

V is TRBV15 and J is TRBJ2-7, with D perhaps matching TRBD2 (6 bases). The CDR3 spans 14 residues. In germline, CDR1 is LNHNV, CDR2 YYDKDF (reference sequence). V was pared by 5 bases and J by 2 bases, with 13 bases between. CDR3 sequence (DNA): TGTGCCACCAGCGTAGGAACTAGCCCCTACGAGCAGTACTTC. Translated: CATSVGTSPYEQYF.

This chain links TRBV19 with TRBJ2-3, with 13 bases aligning to TRBD2. Trimming cost V 7 bases and J 2 bases; bases outside gene matches: 15. In germline, CDR1 is LNHDA, CDR2 SQIVND (reference sequence). There are 19 residues in the CDR3. This CDR3 reads CASTDPWTSGSRPTDTQYF. The CDR3 nucleotides read TGTGCCAGTACCGACCCTTGGACTAGCGGGAGCCGTCCCACAGATACGCAGTATTTT.

This clone showed up just once. This chain connects TRBV28 to TRBJ1-2; TRBD1 is a possible D gene (6 bases). The CDR3 length is 14 residues. CDR1 MDHEN and CDR2 SYDVKM come from the germline V gene. V lost 5 bases and J lost 6, with 16 bases in between. CDR3 DNA: TGTGCCAGCAGTCCTCCACAGGGAGTACATGGCTACACCTTC. Its protein product is CASSPPQGVHGYTF.

J is TRBJ1-5 and V is TRBV27; 7 bases agree with TRBD1. Germline CDR1 MNHEY, CDR2 SMNVEV (reference sequence). The CDR3 has 13 amino acids. Losses at the gene ends were 8 bases for V and 2 bases for J; bases not matched to a gene: 3. The CDR3 here is CASQGQGNQPQHF. The CDR3, as DNA: TGTGCCAGCCAAGGACAGGGCAATCAGCCCCAGCATTTT.